This note documents a single T cell receptor (beta chain) sequence. Some clones are missing from TCRdb's copy, which holds only in-frame ones; the method was immunoSEQ multiplex PCR. The sample contains about 390,000 clones, roughly 89% of which appear only once. The record originates from a study of blood T cell repertoires in COVID-19. Study details: Sites across the United States, Italy and Spain contributed samples from acute and convalescent COVID-19.

This CDR3 is 16 amino acids long. Germline-derived CDR1 and CDR2 are SEHNR and FQNEAQ (reference sequence). Trimming took off 5 bases at V and 1 base at J, with 17 bases between the two ends. The chain couples TRBV7-9 to TRBJ1-1, with D maybe TRBD1 (6 bases). Sequenced sample: PBMCs or T cells enriched from blood (not recorded which). The source is a woman between 45 and 60 years old who had recovered from COVID-19. CDR3 residues: CASSPLGGARNTEAFF. The CDR3 DNA reads as TGTGCCAGCAGCCCCCTCGGGGGGGCGCGGAACACTGAAGCTTTCTTT. The full variable domain, with the rest looked up from reference TRBV7-9 and TRBJ1-1, is DTGVSQNPRHKITKRGQNVTFRCDPISEHNRLYWYRQTLGQGPEFLTYFQNEAQLEKSRLLSDRFSAERPKGSFSTLEIQRTEQGDSAMYLCASSPLGGARNTEAFFGQGTRLTVV.